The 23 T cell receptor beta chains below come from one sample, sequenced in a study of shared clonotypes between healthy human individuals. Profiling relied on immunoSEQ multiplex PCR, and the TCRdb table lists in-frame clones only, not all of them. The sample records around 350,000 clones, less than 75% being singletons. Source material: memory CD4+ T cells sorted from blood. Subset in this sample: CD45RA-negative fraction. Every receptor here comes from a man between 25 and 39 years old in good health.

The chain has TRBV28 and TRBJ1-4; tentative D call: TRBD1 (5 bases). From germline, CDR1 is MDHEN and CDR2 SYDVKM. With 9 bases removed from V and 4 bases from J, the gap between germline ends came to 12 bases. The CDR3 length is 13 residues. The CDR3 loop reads CASWGGFNEKLFF. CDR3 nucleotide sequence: TGTGCCAGTTGGGGGGGGTTTAATGAAAAACTGTTTTTT.

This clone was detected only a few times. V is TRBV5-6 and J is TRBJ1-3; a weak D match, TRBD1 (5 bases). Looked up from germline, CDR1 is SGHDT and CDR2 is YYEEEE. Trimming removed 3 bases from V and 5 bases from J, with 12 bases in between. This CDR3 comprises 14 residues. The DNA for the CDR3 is TGTGCCAGCAGCTCAGGAGACAGCCGAAACACCATATATTTT. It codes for CASSSGDSRNTIYF.

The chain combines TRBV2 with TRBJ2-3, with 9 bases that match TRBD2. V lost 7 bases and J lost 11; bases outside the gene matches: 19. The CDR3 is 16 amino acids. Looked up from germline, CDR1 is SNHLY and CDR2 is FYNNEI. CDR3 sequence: CASMLPTSGGRGRQYF. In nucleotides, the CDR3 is TGTGCCAGCATGTTACCGACTAGCGGAGGGCGGGGCAGGCAGTATTTT.

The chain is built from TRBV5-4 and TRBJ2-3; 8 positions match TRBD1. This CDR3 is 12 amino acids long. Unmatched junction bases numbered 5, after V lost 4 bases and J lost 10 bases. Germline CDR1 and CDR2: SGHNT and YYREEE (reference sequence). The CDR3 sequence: CASSISRGPQYF. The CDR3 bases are TGTGCCAGCAGCATTTCCAGGGGGCCGCAGTATTTT.

The CDR3 loop is CASSLGLRLRGNTIYF. The DNA for the CDR3 is TGTGCCAGCAGCTTGGGCCTAAGGCTGAGGGGGAACACCATATATTTT. The chain links TRBV5-8 to TRBJ1-3, with D maybe TRBD1 (6 bases). The CDR3 consists of 16 residues. Germline lookup yields CDR1 SGHTS and CDR2 YDEGEE. With 0 bases removed from V and 7 bases from J, the gap between germline ends came to 17 bases.

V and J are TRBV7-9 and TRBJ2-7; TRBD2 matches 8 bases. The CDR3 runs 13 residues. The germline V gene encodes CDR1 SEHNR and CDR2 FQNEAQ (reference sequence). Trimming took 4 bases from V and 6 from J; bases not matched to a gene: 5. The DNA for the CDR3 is TGTGCCAGCAGCTCCCGGGAGGGGGGCGAGCAGTACTTC. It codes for CASSSREGGEQYF.

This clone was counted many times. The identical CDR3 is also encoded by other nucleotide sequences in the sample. In DNA, the CDR3 is TGTGCCAGCAGCTTGGGTCAGGACACCGGGGAGCTGTTTTTT. This encodes CASSLGQDTGELFF. The chain carries TRBV5-4 and TRBJ2-2; no definite D call. V gave up 0 bases and J gave up 3 bases, with 6 bases separating them. CDR3 length: 14 residues. Germline V gives CDR1 SGHNT, CDR2 YYREEE (reference sequence). Drawing the rest from reference TRBV5-4 and TRBJ2-2, the complete variable domain is ETGVTQSPTHLIKTRGQQVTLRCSSQSGHNTVSWYQQALGQGPQFIFQYYREEENGRGNFPPRFSGLQFPNYSSELNVNALELDDSALYLCASSLGQDTGELFFGEGSRLTVL.

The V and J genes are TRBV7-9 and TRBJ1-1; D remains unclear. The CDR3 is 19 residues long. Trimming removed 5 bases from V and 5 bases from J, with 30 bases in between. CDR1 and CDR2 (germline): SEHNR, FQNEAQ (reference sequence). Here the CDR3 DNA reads TGTGCCAGCAGCCCCGAGCGAGGATCCAATCCCCTTATCCGTACTGAAGCTTTCTTT. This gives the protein CASSPERGSNPLIRTEAFF. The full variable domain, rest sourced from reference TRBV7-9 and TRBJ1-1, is DTGVSQNPRHKITKRGQNVTFRCDPISEHNRLYWYRQTLGQGPEFLTYFQNEAQLEKSRLLSDRFSAERPKGSFSTLEIQRTEQGDSAMYLCASSPERGSNPLIRTEAFFGQGTRLTVV.

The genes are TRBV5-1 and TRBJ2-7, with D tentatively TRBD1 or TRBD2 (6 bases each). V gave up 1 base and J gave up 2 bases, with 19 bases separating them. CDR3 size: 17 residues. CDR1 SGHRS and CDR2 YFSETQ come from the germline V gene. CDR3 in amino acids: CASSLSWGAGTPYEQYF. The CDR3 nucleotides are TGCGCCAGCAGCTTGAGTTGGGGGGCGGGAACTCCCTACGAGCAGTACTTC.

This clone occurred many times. In DNA, the CDR3 is TGTGCCAGCAGCTATCCAACTTCCTACGAGCAGTACTTC. Residues: CASSYPTSYEQYF. V is TRBV5-6 and J is TRBJ2-7; no reliable D call. The CDR3 loop spans 13 amino acids. Trimming left V 3 bases short and J 1 base short, with 8 bases between. The germline V gene encodes CDR1 SGHDT and CDR2 YYEEEE.

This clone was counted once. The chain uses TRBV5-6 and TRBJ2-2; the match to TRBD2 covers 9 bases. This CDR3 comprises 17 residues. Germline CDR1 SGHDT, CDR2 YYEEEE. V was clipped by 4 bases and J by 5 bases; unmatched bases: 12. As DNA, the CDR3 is TGTGCCAGCAGCCGCCGAGGACTAGCGTTGGAGACCGGGGAGCTGTTTTTT. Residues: CASSRRGLALETGELFF.

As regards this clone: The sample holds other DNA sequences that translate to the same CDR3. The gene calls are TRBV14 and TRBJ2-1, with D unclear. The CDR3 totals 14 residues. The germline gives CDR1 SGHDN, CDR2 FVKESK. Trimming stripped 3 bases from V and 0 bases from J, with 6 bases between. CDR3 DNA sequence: TGTGCCAGCAGCCAGGCTAGCTCCTACAATGAGCAGTTCTTC. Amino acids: CASSQASSYNEQFF.

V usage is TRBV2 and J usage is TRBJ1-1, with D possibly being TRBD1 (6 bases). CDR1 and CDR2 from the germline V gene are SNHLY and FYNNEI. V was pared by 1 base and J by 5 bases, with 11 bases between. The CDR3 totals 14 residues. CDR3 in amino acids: CASSEGDTITEAFF. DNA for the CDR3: TGTGCCAGCAGTGAAGGGGACACGATAACTGAAGCTTTCTTT.

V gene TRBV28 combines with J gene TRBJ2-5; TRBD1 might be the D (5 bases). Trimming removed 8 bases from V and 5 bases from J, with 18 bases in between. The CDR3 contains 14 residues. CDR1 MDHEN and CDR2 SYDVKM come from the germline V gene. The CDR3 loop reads CASLSPGSVETQYF. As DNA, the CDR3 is TGTGCCAGCCTTTCCCCAGGGTCTGTTGAGACCCAGTACTTC.

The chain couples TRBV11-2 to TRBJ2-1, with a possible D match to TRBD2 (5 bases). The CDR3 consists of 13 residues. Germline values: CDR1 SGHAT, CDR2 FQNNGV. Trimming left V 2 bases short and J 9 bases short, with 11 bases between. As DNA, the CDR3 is TGTGCCAGCAGCTTAATAGAGGGAGTTGAGCAGTTCTTC. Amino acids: CASSLIEGVEQFF.

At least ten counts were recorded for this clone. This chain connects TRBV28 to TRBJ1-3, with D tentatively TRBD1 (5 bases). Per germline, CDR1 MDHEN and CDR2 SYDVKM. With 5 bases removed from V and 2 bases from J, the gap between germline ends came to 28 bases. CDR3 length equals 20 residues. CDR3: CASSPPGTLVLDRAGNTIYF. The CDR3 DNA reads TGTGCCAGCAGTCCACCCGGGACCCTGGTTTTAGATAGGGCTGGAAACACCATATATTTT.

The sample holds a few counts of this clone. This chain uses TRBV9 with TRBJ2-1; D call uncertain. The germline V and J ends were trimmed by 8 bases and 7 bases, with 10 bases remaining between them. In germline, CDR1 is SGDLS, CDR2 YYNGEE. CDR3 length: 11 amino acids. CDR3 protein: CASGTGNEQFF. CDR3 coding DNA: TGTGCCAGTGGTACTGGGAATGAGCAGTTCTTC.

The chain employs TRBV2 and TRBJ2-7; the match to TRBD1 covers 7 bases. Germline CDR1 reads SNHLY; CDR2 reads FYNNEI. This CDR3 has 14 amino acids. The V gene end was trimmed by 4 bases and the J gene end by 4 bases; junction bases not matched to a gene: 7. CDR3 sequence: CASSGLGGAYEQYF. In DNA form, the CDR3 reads TGTGCCAGCAGTGGCTTAGGGGGCGCGTACGAGCAGTACTTC.

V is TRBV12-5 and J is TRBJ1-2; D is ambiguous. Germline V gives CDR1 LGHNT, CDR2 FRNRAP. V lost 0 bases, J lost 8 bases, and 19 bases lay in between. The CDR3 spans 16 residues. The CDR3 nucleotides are TGTGCTAGTGGTTTGGTACCAGGACCTCAGACGAGGGGCTACACCTTC. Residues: CASGLVPGPQTRGYTF. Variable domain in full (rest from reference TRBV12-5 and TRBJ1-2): DARVTQTPRHKVTEMGQEVTMRCQPILGHNTVFWYRQTMMQGLELLAYFRNRAPLDDSGMPKDRFSAEMPDATLATLKIQPSEPRDSAVYFCASGLVPGPQTRGYTFGSGTRLTVV.

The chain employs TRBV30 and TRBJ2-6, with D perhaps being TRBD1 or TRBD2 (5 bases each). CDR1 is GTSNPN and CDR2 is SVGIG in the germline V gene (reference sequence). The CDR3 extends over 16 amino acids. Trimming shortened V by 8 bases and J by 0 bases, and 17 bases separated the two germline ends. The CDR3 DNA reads TGTGCCCGGGGCGGGCGAATCAACTCTGGGGCCAACGTCCTGACTTTC. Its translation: CARGGRINSGANVLTF.

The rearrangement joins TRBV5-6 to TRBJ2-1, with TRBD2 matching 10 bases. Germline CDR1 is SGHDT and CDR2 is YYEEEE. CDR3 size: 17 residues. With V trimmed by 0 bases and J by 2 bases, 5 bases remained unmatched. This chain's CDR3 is CASSLGSGRNTYNEQFF. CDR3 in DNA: TGTGCCAGCAGCTTGGGTAGCGGGAGGAACACCTACAATGAGCAGTTCTTC.

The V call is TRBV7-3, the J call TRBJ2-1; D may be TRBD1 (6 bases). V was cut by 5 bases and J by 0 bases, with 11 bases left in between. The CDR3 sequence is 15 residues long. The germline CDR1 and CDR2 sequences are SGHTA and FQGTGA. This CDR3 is CASSVGASSYNEQFF. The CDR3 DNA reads TGTGCCAGCAGCGTGGGGGCGAGCTCCTACAATGAGCAGTTCTTC. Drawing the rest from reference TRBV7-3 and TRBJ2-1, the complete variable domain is GAGVSQTPSNKVTEKGKYVELRCDPISGHTALYWYRQSLGQGPEFLIYFQGTGAADDSGLPNDRFFAVRPEGSVSTLKIQRTERGDSAVYLCASSVGASSYNEQFFGPGTRLTVL.

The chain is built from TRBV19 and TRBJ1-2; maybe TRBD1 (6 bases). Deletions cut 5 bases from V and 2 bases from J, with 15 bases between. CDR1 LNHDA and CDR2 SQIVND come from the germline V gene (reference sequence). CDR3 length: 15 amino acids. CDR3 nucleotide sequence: TGTGCCAGTAGTCCCCAAAGGACAGACAACTATGGCTACACCTTC. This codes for CASSPQRTDNYGYTF.